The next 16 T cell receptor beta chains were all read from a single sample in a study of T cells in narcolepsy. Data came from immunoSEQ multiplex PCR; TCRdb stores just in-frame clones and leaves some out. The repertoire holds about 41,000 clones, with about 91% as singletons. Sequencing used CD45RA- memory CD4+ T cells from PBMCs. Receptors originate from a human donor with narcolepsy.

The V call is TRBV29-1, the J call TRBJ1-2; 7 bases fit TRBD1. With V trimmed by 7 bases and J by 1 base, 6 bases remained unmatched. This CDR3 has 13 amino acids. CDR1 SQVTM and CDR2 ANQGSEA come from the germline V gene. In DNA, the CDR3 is TGCAGCGGGGGGACAGACTTTAACTATGGCTACACCTTC. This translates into CSGGTDFNYGYTF.

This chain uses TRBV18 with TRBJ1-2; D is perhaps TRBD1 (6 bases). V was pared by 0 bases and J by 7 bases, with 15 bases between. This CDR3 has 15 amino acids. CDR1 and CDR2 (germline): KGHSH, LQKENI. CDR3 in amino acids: CASSPPVGGPGGYTF. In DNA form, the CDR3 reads TGTGCCAGCTCACCACCGGTCGGGGGGCCAGGTGGCTACACCTTC. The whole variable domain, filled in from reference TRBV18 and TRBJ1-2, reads NAGVMQNPRHLVRRRGQEARLRCSPMKGHSHVYWYRQLPEEGLKFMVYLQKENIIDESGMPKERFSAEFPKEGPSILRIQQVVRGDSAAYFCASSPPVGGPGGYTFGSGTRLTVV.

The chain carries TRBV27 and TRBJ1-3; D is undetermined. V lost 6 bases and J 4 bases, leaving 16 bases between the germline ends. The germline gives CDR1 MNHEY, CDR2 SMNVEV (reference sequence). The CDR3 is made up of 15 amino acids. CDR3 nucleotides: TGTGCCAGCAGCCCCGGACGGAGTGGGGGAAACACCATATATTTT. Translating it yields CASSPGRSGGNTIYF.

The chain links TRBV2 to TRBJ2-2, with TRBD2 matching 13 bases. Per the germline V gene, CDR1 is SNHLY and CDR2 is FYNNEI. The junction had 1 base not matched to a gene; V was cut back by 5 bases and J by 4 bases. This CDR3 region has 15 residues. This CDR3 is CASSTSGRATGELFF. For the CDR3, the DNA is TGTGCCAGCAGTACTAGCGGGAGGGCCACCGGGGAGCTGTTTTTT.

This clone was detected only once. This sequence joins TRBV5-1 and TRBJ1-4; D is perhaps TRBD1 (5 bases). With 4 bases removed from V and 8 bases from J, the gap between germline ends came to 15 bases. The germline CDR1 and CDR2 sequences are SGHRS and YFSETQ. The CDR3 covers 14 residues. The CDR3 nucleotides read TGCGCCAGCAGCCCTAGAGGGGATGAAGAAAAACTGTTTTTT. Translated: CASSPRGDEEKLFF.

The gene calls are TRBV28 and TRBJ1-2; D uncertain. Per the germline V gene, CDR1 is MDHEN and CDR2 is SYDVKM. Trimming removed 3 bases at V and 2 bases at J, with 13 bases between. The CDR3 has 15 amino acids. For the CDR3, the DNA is TGTGCCAGCAGTTTCGTTAAGGACTGGAACTATGGCTACACCTTC. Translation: CASSFVKDWNYGYTF.

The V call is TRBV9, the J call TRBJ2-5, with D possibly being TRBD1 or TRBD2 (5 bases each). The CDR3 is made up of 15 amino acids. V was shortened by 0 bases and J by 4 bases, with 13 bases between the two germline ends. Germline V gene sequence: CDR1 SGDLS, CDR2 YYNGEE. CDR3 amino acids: CASSVAPGTGETQYF. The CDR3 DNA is TGTGCCAGCAGCGTAGCCCCGGGGACGGGAGAGACCCAGTACTTC. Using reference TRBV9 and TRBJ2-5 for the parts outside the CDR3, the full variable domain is DSGVTQTPKHLITATGQRVTLRCSPRSGDLSVYWYQQSLDQGLQFLIQYYNGEERAKGNILERFSAQQFPDLHSELNLSSLELGDSALYFCASSVAPGTGETQYFGPGTRLLVL.

The CDR3 DNA reads as TGCGCCAGCAGCCAAGTGATCAGGACGCGTAATGAAAAACTGTTTTTT. It translates to CASSQVIRTRNEKLFF. This rearrangement joins TRBV4-1 to TRBJ1-4; D gene unclear. CDR1 is MGHRA and CDR2 is YSYEKL in the germline V gene. V dropped 1 base and J dropped 4 bases, with 13 bases sitting between them. The CDR3 has 16 amino acids.

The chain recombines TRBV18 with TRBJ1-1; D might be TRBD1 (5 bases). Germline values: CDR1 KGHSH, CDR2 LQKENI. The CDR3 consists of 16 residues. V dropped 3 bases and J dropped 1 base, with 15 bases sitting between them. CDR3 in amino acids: CASSPGPISSNTEAFF. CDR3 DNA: TGTGCCAGCTCACCGGGACCGATCTCTTCGAACACTGAAGCTTTCTTT.

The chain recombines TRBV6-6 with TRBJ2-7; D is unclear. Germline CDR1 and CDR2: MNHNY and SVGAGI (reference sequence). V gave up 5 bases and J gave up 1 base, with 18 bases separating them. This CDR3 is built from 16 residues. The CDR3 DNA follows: TGTGCCAGCAGTCAGCCCGCCGGGTTAGGTTCCTACGAGCAGTACTTC. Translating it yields CASSQPAGLGSYEQYF.

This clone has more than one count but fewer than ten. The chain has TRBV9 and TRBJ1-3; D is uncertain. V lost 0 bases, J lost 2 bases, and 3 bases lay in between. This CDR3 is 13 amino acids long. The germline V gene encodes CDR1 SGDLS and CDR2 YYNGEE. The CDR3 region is CASSVVPGNTIYF. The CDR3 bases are TGTGCCAGCAGCGTAGTCCCTGGAAACACCATATATTTT.

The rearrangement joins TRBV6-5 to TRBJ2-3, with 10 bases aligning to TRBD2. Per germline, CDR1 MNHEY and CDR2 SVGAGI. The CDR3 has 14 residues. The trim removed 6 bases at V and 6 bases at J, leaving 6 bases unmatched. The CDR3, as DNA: TGTGCCAGCAGCAAACCGGGACTAGCGGATACGCAGTATTTT. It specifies CASSKPGLADTQYF.

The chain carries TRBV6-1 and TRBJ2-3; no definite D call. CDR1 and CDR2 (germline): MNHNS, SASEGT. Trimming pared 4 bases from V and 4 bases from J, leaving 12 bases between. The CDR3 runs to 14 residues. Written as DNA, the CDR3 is TGTGCCAGCAGTGGAGTTGGATTGGCAGATACGCAGTATTTT. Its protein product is CASSGVGLADTQYF.

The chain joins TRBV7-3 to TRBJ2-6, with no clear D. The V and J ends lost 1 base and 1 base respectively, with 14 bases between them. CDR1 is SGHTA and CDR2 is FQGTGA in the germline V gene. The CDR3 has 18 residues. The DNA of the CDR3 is TGTGCCAGCAGCTTAAACCCCATCCAGTTTTCTGGGGCCAACGTCCTGACTTTC. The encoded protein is CASSLNPIQFSGANVLTF.

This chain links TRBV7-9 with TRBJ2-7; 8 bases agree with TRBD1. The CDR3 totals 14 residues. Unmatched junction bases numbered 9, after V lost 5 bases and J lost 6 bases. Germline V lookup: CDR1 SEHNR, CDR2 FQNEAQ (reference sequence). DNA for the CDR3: TGTGCCAGCAGCCCCCCGGGACAGGCGGGCGAGCAGTACTTC. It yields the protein CASSPPGQAGEQYF.

The CDR3 loop reads CASSLRAGTGALNTEAFF. CDR3 bases: TGTGCCAGCAGCCTCAGGGCCGGGACAGGGGCCTTGAACACTGAAGCTTTCTTT. V gene TRBV7-2 combines with J gene TRBJ1-1; 10 bases map to TRBD1. The germline V gene has CDR1 SGHTA and CDR2 FQGNSA. The trim removed 5 bases at V and 0 bases at J, leaving 12 bases unmatched. The CDR3 runs 18 residues.